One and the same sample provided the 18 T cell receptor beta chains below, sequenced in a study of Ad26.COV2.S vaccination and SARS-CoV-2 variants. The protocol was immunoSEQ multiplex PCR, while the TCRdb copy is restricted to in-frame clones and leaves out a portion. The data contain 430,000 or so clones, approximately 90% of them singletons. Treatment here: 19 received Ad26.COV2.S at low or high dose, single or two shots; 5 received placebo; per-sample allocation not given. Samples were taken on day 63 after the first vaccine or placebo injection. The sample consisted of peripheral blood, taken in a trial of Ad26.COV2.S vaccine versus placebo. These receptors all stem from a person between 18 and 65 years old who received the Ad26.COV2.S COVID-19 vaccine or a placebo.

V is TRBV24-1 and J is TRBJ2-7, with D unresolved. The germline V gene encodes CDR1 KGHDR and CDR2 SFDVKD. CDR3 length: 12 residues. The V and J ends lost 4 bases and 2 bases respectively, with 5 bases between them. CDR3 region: CATSDVTYEQYF. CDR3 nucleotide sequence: TGTGCCACCAGTGACGTAACCTACGAGCAGTACTTC.

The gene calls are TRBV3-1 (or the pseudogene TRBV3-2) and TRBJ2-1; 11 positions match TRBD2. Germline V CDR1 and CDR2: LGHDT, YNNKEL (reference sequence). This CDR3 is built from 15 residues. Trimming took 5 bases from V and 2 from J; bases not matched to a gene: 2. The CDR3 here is CASSETSGTYNEQFF. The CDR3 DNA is TGTGCCAGCAGCGAGACTAGCGGGACCTACAATGAGCAGTTCTTC.

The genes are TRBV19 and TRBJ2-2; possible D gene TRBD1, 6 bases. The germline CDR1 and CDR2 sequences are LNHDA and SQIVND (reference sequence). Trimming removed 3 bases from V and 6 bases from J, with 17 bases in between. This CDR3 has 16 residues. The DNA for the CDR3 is TGTGCCAGTAGTATCCTTGGGGGCCAAGGTCCCGGGGAGCTGTTTTTT. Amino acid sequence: CASSILGGQGPGELFF.

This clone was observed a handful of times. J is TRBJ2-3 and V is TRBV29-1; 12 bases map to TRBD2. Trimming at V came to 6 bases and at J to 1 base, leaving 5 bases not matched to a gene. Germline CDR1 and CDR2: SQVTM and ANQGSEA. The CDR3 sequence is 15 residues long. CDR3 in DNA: TGCAGCGTACTAGCGGGAGGCTGGGGCACAGATACGCAGTATTTT. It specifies CSVLAGGWGTDTQYF.

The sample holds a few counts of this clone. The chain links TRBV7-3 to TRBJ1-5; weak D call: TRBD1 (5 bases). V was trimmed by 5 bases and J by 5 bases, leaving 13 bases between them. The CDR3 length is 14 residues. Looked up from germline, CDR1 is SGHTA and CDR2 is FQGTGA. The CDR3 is CASSNGTVHQPQHF. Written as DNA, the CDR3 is TGTGCCAGCAGCAACGGGACGGTCCATCAGCCCCAGCATTTT. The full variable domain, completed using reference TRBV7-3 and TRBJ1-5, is GAGVSQTPSNKVTEKGKYVELRCDPISGHTALYWYRQSLGQGPEFLIYFQGTGAADDSGLPNDRFFAVRPEGSVSTLKIQRTERGDSAVYLCASSNGTVHQPQHFGDGTRLSIL.

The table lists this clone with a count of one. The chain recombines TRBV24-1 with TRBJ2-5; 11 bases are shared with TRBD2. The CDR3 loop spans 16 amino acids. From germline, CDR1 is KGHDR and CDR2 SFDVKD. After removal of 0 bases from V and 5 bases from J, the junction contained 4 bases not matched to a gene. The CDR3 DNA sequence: TGTGCCACCAGTGATTTGTTAGCGGGAGGGACGGAGACCCAGTACTTC. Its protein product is CATSDLLAGGTETQYF.

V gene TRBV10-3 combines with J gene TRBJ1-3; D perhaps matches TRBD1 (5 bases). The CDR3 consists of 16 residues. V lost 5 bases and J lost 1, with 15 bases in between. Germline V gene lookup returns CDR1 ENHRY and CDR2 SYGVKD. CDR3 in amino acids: CAISTRPGGSGNTIYF. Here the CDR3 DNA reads TGTGCCATCAGTACTCGCCCGGGGGGATCTGGAAACACCATATATTTT.

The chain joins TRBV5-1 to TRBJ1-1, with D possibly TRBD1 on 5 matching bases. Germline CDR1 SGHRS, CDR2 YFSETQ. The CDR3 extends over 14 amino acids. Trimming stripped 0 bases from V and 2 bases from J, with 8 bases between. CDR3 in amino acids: CASSLDRRNTEAFF. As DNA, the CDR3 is TGCGCCAGCAGCTTGGACAGGCGCAACACTGAAGCTTTCTTT.

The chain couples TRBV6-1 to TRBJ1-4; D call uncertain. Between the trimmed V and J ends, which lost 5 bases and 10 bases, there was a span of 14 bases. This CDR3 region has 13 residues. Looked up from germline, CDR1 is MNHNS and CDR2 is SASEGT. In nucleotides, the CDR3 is TGTGCCAGCAGTTTGAACACACGGGGAAAACTGTTTTTT. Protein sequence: CASSLNTRGKLFF.

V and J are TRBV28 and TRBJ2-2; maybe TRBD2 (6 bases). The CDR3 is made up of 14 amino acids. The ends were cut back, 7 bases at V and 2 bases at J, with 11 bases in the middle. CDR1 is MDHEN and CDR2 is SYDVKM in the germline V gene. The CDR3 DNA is TGTGCCAGCAATCCGCGGGACAACACCGGGGAGCTGTTTTTT. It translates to CASNPRDNTGELFF.

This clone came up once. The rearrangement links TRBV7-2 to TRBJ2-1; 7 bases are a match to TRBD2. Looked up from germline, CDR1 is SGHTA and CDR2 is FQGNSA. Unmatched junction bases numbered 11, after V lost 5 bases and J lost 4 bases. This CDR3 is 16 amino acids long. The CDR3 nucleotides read TGTGCCAGCAGCCTCTCGGGGGGAGTTCCGTACAATGAGCAGTTCTTC. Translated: CASSLSGGVPYNEQFF.

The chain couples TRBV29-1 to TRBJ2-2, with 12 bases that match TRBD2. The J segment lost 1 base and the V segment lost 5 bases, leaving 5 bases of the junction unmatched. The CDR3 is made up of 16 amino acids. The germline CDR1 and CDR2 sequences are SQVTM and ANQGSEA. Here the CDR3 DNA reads TGCAGCGTTCCCCCGACTAGCGGGAGGAACACCGGGGAGCTGTTTTTT. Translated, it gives CSVPPTSGRNTGELFF.

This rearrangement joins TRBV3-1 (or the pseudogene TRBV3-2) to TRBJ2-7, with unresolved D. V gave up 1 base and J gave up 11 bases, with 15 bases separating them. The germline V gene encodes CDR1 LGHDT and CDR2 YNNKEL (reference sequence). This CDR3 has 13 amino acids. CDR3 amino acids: CASSQGFGPPEYF. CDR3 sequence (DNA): TGTGCCAGCAGCCAAGGATTCGGACCCCCGGAGTACTTC.

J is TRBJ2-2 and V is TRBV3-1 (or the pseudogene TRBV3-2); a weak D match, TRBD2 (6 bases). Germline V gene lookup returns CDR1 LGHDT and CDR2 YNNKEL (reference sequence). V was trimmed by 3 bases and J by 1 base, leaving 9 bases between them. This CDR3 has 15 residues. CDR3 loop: CASSQGLQNTGELFF. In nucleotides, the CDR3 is TGTGCCAGCAGCCAGGGACTCCAGAACACCGGGGAGCTGTTTTTT.

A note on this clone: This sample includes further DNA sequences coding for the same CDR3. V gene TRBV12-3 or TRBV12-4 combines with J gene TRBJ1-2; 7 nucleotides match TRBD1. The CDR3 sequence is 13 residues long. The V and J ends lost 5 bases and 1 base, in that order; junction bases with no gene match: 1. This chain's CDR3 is CASSRDSNYGYTF. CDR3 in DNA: TGTGCCAGCAGTCGGGACAGTAACTATGGCTACACCTTC.

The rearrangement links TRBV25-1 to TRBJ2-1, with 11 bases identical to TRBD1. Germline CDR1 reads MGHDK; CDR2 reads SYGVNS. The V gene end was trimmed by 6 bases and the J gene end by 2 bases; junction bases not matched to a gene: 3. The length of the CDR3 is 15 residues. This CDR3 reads CASSPGQGAYNEQFF. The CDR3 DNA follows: TGTGCCAGCAGCCCGGGACAGGGGGCCTACAATGAGCAGTTCTTC.

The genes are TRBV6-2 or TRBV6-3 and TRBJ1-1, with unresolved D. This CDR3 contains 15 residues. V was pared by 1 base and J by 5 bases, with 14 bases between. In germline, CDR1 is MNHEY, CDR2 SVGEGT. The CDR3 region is CASSYFVGLGTEAFF. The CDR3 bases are TGTGCCAGCAGTTACTTTGTCGGACTGGGGACTGAAGCTTTCTTT.

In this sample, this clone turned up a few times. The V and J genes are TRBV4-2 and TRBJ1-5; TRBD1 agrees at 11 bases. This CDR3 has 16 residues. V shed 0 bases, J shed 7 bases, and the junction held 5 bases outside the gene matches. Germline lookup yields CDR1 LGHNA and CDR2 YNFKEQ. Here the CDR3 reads CASSQDRTGGIQPQHF. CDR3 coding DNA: TGTGCCAGCAGCCAAGACCGGACAGGGGGCATACAGCCCCAGCATTTT.